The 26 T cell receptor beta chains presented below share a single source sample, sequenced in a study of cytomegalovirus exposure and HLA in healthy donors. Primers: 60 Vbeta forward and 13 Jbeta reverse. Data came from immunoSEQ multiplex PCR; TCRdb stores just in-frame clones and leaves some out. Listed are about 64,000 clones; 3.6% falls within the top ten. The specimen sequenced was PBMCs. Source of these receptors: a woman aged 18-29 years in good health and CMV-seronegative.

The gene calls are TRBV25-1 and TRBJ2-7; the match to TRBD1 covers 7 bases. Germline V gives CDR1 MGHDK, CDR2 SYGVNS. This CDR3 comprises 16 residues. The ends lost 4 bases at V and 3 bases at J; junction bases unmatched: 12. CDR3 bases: TGTGCCAGCAGTGTCCTAGATAACAGGGGCGGCTACGAGCAGTACTTC. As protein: CASSVLDNRGGYEQYF.

Here the CDR3 reads CASSLTAASTDTQYF. The CDR3 DNA sequence: TGTGCCAGCAGCTTAACAGCGGCTAGCACAGATACGCAGTATTTT. The chain recombines TRBV7-6 with TRBJ2-3; D possibly corresponds to TRBD2 (5 bases). Trimming took 2 bases from V and 0 from J, leaving 9 bases between them. The CDR3 totals 15 residues. CDR1 is SGHVS, CDR2 FNYEAQ, per germline.

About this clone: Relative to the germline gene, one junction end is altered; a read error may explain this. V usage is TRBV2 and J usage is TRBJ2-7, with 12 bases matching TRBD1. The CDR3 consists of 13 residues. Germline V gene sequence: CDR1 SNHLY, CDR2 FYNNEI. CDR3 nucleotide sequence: TGTGCCAGCAGTGAAGCCCCCCGGGACAGGGGGCATTTC. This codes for CASSEAPRDRGHF.

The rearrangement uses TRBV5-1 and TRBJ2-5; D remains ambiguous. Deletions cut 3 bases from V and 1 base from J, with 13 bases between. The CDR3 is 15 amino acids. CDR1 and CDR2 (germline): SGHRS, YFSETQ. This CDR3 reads CASSSVGESQETQYF. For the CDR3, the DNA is TGCGCCAGCAGCTCCGTTGGAGAATCCCAAGAGACCCAGTACTTC.

As DNA, the CDR3 is TGCGCCAGCAGGGCGGAGGCCATTCAGTACTTC. As protein: CASRAEAIQYF. The chain joins TRBV5-1 to TRBJ2-4, with a tentative D call TRBD2 (5 bases). Trimming pared 5 bases from V and 9 bases from J, leaving 9 bases between. The CDR3 sequence is 11 residues long. Germline CDR1 is SGHRS and CDR2 is YFSETQ.

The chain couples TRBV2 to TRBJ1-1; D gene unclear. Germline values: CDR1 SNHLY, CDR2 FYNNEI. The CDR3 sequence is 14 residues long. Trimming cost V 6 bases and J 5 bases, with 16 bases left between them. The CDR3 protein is CASSPGQVRTEAFF. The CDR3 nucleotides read TGTGCCAGCAGCCCGGGTCAAGTTCGGACTGAAGCTTTCTTT.

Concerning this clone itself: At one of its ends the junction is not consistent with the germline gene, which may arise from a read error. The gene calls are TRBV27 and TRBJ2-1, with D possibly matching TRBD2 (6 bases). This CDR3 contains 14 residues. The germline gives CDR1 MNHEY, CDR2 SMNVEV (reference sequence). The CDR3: CASSRGSSYNEQFF. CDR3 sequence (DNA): TGTGCCAGCTCTCGGGGGAGCTCCTACAATGAGCAATTCTTC.

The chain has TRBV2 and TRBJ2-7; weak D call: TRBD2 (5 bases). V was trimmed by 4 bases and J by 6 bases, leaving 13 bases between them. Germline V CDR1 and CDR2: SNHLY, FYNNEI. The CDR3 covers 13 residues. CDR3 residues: CASSGEWSGEQYF. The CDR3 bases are TGTGCCAGCAGTGGGGAGTGGAGTGGCGAGCAGTACTTC.

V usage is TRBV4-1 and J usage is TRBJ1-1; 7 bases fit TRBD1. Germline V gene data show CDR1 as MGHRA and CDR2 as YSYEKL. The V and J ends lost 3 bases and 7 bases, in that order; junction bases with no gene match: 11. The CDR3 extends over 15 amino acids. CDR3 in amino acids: CASSHDPGQRDEAFF. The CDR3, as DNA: TGCGCCAGCAGCCACGATCCGGGACAGAGGGATGAAGCTTTCTTT.

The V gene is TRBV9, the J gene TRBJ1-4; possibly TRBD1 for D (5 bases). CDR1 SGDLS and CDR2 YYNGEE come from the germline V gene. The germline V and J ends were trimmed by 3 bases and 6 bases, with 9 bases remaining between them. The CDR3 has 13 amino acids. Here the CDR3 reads CASSEGPHEKLFF. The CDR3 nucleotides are TGTGCCAGCAGCGAGGGGCCCCATGAAAAACTGTTTTTT.

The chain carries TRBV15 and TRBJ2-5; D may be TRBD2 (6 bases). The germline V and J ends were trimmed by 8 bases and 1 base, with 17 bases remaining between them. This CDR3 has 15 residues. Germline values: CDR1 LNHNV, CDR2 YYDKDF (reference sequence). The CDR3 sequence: CATGSRLEPQETQYF. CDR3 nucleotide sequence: TGTGCCACCGGGAGTAGACTAGAGCCCCAAGAGACCCAGTACTTC.

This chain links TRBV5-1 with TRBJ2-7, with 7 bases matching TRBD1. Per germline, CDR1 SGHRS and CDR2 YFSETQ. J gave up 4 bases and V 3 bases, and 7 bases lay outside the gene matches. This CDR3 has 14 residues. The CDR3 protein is CASSSSGTAYEQYF. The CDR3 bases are TGCGCCAGCAGCTCATCCGGGACAGCATACGAGCAGTACTTC.

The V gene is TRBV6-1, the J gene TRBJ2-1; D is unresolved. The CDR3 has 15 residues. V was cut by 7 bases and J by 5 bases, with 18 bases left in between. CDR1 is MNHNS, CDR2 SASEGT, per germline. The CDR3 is CASTQRSNLNNEQFF. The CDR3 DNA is TGTGCCAGCACTCAGCGAAGTAACTTGAACAATGAGCAGTTCTTC.

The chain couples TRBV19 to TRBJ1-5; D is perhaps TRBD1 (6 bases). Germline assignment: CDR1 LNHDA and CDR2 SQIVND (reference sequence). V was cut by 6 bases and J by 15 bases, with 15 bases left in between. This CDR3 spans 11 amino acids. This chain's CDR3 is CASSRNRVPHF. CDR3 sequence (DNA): TGTGCCAGTAGCAGAAACAGGGTCCCGCATTTT.

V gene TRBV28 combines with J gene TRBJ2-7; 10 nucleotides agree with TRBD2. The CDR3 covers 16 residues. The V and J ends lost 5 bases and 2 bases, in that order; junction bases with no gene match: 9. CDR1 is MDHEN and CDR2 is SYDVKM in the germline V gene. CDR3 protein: CASSTSLAGVAYEQYF. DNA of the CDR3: TGTGCCAGCAGTACCAGTCTAGCGGGAGTGGCCTACGAGCAGTACTTC.

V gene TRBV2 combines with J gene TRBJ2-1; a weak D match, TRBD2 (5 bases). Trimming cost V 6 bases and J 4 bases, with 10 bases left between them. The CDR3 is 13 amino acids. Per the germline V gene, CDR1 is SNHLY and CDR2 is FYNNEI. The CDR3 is CASRRGSYNEQFF. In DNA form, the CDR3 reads TGTGCCAGCAGACGGGGATCTTACAATGAGCAGTTCTTC.

The CDR3 nucleotides are TGCGCCAGCAGCTTACAGGATTTTGGAAACACCATATATTTT. Protein product: CASSLQDFGNTIYF. The gene calls are TRBV5-1 and TRBJ1-3; D might be TRBD1 (5 bases). Trimming pared 2 bases from V and 3 bases from J, leaving 9 bases between. The CDR3 length is 14 residues. Germline V CDR1 and CDR2: SGHRS, YFSETQ. The entire variable domain, with the rest obtained from reference TRBV5-1 and TRBJ1-3, is as follows: KAGVTQTPRYLIKTRGQQVTLSCSPISGHRSVSWYQQTPGQGLQFLFEYFSETQRNKGNFPGRFSGRQFSNSRSEMNVSTLELGDSALYLCASSLQDFGNTIYFGEGSWLTVV.

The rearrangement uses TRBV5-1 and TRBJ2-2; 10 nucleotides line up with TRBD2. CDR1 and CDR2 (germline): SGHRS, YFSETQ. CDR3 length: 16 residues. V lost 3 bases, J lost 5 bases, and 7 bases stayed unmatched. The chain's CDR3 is CASSSSGGALTGELFF. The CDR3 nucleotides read TGCGCCAGCAGCTCCAGCGGGGGGGCCCTAACCGGGGAGCTGTTTTTT.

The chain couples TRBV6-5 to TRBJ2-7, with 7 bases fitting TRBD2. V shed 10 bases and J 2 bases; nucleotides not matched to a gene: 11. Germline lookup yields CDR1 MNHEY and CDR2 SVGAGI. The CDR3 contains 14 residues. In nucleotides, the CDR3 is TGTGCCACCAAATCACCGGGACTACCCTACGAGCAGTACTTC. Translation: CATKSPGLPYEQYF.

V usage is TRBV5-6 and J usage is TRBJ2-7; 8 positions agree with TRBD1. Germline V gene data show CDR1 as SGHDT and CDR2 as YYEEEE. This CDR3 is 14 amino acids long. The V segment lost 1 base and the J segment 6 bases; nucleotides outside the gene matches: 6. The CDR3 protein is CASSLTGQGSEQYF. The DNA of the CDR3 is TGTGCCAGCAGCTTGACCGGACAGGGTAGCGAGCAGTACTTC.

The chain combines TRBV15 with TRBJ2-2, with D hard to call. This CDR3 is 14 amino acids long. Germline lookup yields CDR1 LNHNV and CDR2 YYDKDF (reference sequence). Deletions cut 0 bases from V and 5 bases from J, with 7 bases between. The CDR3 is CATSRDRVTGELFF. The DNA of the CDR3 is TGTGCCACCAGCAGAGATCGGGTTACCGGGGAGCTGTTTTTT.

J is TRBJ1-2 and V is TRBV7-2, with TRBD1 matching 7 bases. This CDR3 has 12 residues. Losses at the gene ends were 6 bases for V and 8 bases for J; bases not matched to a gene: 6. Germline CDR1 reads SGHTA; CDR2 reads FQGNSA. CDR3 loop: CASSFTGVGYTF. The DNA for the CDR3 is TGTGCCAGCAGTTTTACAGGGGTCGGCTACACCTTC. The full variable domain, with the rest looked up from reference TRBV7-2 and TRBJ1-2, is GAGVSQSPSNKVTEKGKDVELRCDPISGHTALYWYRQSLGQGLEFLIYFQGNSAPDKSGLPSDRFSAERTGGSVSTLTIQRTQQEDSAVYLCASSFTGVGYTFGSGTRLTVV.

CDR3 bases: TGTGCCTGGAGTTCACGTCAGGGCTTCTACGAGCAGTACTTC. It specifies CAWSSRQGFYEQYF. The genes are TRBV30 and TRBJ2-7; a weak D match, TRBD1 (5 bases). The length of the CDR3 is 14 residues. Trimming took off 2 bases at V and 3 bases at J, with 14 bases between the two ends. In germline, CDR1 is GTSNPN, CDR2 SVGIG (reference sequence). Full variable domain (outside the CDR3, taken from reference TRBV30 and TRBJ2-7): SQTIHQWPATLVQPVGSPLSLECTVEGTSNPNLYWYRQAAGRGLQLLFYSVGIGQISSEVPQNLSASRPQDRQFILSSKKLLLSDSGFYLCAWSSRQGFYEQYFGPGTRLTVT.

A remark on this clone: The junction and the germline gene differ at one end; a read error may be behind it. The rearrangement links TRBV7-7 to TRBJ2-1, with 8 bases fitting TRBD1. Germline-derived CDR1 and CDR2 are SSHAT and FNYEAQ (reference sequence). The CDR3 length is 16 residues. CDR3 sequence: CASSPSDRADLDEQFF. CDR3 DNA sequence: TGTGCTAGCAGCCCCTCGGACAGGGCGGATCTGGATGAGCAGTTCTTC.

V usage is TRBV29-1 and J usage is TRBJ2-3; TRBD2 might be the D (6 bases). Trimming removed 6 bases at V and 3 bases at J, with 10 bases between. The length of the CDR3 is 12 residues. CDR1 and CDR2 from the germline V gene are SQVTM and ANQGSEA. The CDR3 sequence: CSVDGGTDTQYF. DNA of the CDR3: TGCAGCGTAGACGGGGGAACAGATACGCAGTATTTT.

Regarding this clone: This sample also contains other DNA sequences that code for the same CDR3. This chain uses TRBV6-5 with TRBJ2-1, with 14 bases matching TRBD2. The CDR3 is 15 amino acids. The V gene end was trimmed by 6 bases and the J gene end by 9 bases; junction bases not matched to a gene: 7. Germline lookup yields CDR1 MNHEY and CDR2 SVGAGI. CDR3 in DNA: TGTGCCAGCAGCCCTGGACTAGCGGGAGGCGGTGAGCAGTTCTTC. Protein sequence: CASSPGLAGGGEQFF.